This entry lists 16 T cell receptor beta chains sequenced from one sample in a study of identical twins. TCRdb itself ran the 5' RACE reads through MiXCR, one entry per CDR3 protein. The sample includes about 480,000 distinct CDR3 sequences, 13% to 15% seen only once; the top ten take more than 0.5%. These data were also filed under a second study, of yellow fever vaccine responses in identical twins.

Sequenced: CD4+ T cells sorted from blood. These TCRs come from a woman younger than 30 in good health.

This clonotype has just a few counts. This chain links TRBV11-1 with TRBJ2-7; 15 bases agree with TRBD2. The CDR3 consists of 17 residues. Germline V CDR1 and CDR2: SGHAT, FQDESV (reference sequence). Trimming at V came to 5 bases and at J to 0 bases, leaving 5 bases not matched to a gene. The CDR3 DNA sequence: TGTGCCAGCAGCCTCGGGACTAGCGGGAGGAGCTCCTACGAGCAGTACTTC. Translating gives CASSLGTSGRSSYEQYF. The full variable domain, its missing parts supplied by reference TRBV11-1 and TRBJ2-7, is EAEVAQSPRYKITEKSQAVAFWCDPISGHATLYWYRQILGQGPELLVQFQDESVVDDSQLPKDRFSAERLKGVDSTLKIQPAELGDSAMYLCASSLGTSGRSSYEQYFGPGTRLTVT.

The chain carries TRBV7-9 and TRBJ2-7; D perhaps matches TRBD1 (6 bases). Trimming took off 5 bases at V and 7 bases at J, with 12 bases between the two ends. Germline V CDR1 and CDR2: SEHNR, FQNEAQ (reference sequence). This CDR3 spans 12 amino acids. Here the CDR3 DNA reads TGTGCCAGCAGCCCACAGGGTGAGGAGCAGTACTTC. This gives the protein CASSPQGEEQYF.

This clonotype turned up a few times. This rearrangement joins TRBV15 to TRBJ2-1; D might be TRBD1 or TRBD2, each matching 5 bases. This CDR3 has 19 amino acids. V lost 0 bases, J lost 3 bases, and 21 bases lay in between. Germline lookup yields CDR1 LNHNV and CDR2 YYDKDF (reference sequence). As DNA, the CDR3 is TGTGCCACCAGCAGAGATTACCCCCTGGGGCTAGAGGGCTACAATGAGCAGTTCTTC. Encoded protein: CATSRDYPLGLEGYNEQFF.

The chain couples TRBV24-1 to TRBJ2-5, with D possibly matching TRBD2 (5 bases). Trimming took 0 bases from V and 5 from J, leaving 9 bases between them. The CDR3 contains 14 residues. The germline CDR1 and CDR2 sequences are KGHDR and SFDVKD. The CDR3 region is CATSDLPPGETQYF. The DNA for the CDR3 is TGTGCCACCAGTGATTTGCCGCCGGGGGAGACCCAGTACTTC.

The chain carries TRBV25-1 and TRBJ2-2; the D call may be TRBD1 or TRBD2 (5 bases each). The CDR3 is 14 amino acids. V shed 4 bases and J shed 4 bases, with 10 bases lying between them. Germline-derived CDR1 and CDR2 are MGHDK and SYGVNS. CDR3 bases: TGTGCCAGCAGTGGGGTAGGGACCACCGGGGAGCTGTTTTTT. This codes for CASSGVGTTGELFF. The whole variable domain, remainder taken from reference TRBV25-1 and TRBJ2-2, is EADIYQTPRYLVIGTGKKITLECSQTMGHDKMYWYQQDPGMELHLIHYSYGVNSTEKGDLSSESTVSRIRTEHFPLTLESARPSHTSQYLCASSGVGTTGELFFGEGSRLTVL.

In this sample, this clonotype turned up a few times. This chain uses TRBV4-3 with TRBJ2-3; 8 bases line up with TRBD2. V trimming: 0 bases; J trimming: 3 bases; junction bases outside the gene matches: 2. Germline CDR1 is LGHNA and CDR2 is YSLEER. The CDR3 extends over 15 amino acids. In DNA form, the CDR3 reads TGCGCCAGCAGCCAAGATGGGACTAGAACAGATACGCAGTATTTT. Amino acid sequence: CASSQDGTRTDTQYF.

The V and J genes are TRBV11-2 and TRBJ2-3, with 11 nucleotides matching TRBD2. This CDR3 region has 19 residues. The ends lost 3 bases at V and 1 base at J; junction bases unmatched: 12. CDR1 and CDR2 (germline): SGHAT, FQNNGV. Here the CDR3 reads CASSFLYSGRAGGTDTQYF. The CDR3 DNA reads as TGTGCCAGCAGCTTTTTATATAGCGGGAGGGCCGGAGGCACAGATACGCAGTATTTT.

This clonotype was observed at least ten times. V and J are TRBV20-1 and TRBJ2-2, with D maybe TRBD2 (5 bases). The ends were cut back, 2 bases at V and 3 bases at J, with 13 bases in the middle. CDR3 length: 15 residues. CDR1 DFQATT and CDR2 SNEGSKA come from the germline V gene (reference sequence). The CDR3 nucleotides read TGCAGTGCTAGAAACGCCTTGAGGGACACCGGGGAGCTGTTTTTT. Its translation is CSARNALRDTGELFF.

This clonotype was picked up many times. V and J are TRBV5-1 and TRBJ1-4; D not certain. V shed 0 bases and J shed 3 bases, with 6 bases lying between them. The germline gives CDR1 SGHRS, CDR2 YFSETQ. The length of the CDR3 is 14 residues. The DNA of the CDR3 is TGCGCCAGCAGCTTGGAAACCGCTAATGAAAAACTGTTTTTT. It translates to CASSLETANEKLFF. The full variable domain, rest sourced from reference TRBV5-1 and TRBJ1-4, is KAGVTQTPRYLIKTRGQQVTLSCSPISGHRSVSWYQQTPGQGLQFLFEYFSETQRNKGNFPGRFSGRQFSNSRSEMNVSTLELGDSALYLCASSLETANEKLFFGSGTQLSVL.

This clonotype was found a few times. The chain is built from TRBV3-1 and TRBJ2-5; no firm D call. The V end lost 0 bases, the J end lost 2 bases, and 10 bases lay between the germline ends. The CDR3 runs to 15 residues. Germline V gene sequence: CDR1 LGHDT, CDR2 YNNKEL (reference sequence). CDR3 nucleotide sequence: TGTGCCAGCAGCCAAGAACCCCGGTTTCAAGAGACCCAGTACTTC. Protein product: CASSQEPRFQETQYF.

V usage is TRBV20-1 and J usage is TRBJ2-1; D is possibly TRBD1 (5 bases). The CDR3 is 13 amino acids. Germline-derived CDR1 and CDR2 are DFQATT and SNEGSKA (reference sequence). The ends were cut back, 1 base at V and 10 bases at J, with 14 bases in the middle. The CDR3 region has the DNA TGCAGTGCTAGAGCACCACCCAGGGTAGAGCAGTTCTTC. Its protein product is CSARAPPRVEQFF.

Comments on this clonotype: This sequence may be a read error, since a much larger clone differs from it by one base. The chain links TRBV5-1 to TRBJ1-1, with 8 bases identical to TRBD1. J lost 8 bases, V lost 9 bases, and 9 bases had no gene match. CDR1 and CDR2 (germline): SGHRS, YFSETQ. The CDR3 runs to 12 residues. Here the CDR3 reads CANRGQAGEAFF. The DNA of the CDR3 is TGCGCCAACAGGGGACAGGCGGGCGAAGCTTTCTTT.

The genes are TRBV19 and TRBJ2-7; the D gene is possibly TRBD1 (6 bases). Trimming removed 1 base from V and 6 bases from J, with 19 bases in between. This CDR3 has 16 residues. The germline V gene has CDR1 LNHDA and CDR2 SQIVND (reference sequence). CDR3: CASSIARGIQGGEQYF. CDR3 sequence (DNA): TGTGCCAGTAGTATAGCGAGGGGCATACAGGGCGGCGAGCAGTACTTC. Full variable domain (remainder filled in from reference TRBV19 and TRBJ2-7): DGGITQSPKYLFRKEGQNVTLSCEQNLNHDAMYWYRQDPGQGLRLIYYSQIVNDFQKGDIAEGYSVSREKKESFPLTVTSAQKNPTAFYLCASSIARGIQGGEQYFGPGTRLTVT.

The rearrangement uses TRBV29-1 and TRBJ2-1; TRBD1 aligns across 9 bases. The CDR3 covers 11 residues. CDR1 is SQVTM and CDR2 is ANQGSEA in the germline V gene. V shed 7 bases, J shed 12 bases, and the junction held 7 bases outside the gene matches. The CDR3 spells CSALQGAGQFF. As DNA, the CDR3 is TGCAGCGCTTTACAGGGGGCGGGGCAGTTCTTC.

This clonotype was seen a handful of times. This chain uses TRBV12-2 with TRBJ1-3. TRBV12-2 is a known pseudogene. This CDR3 spans 16 amino acids. The CDR3 DNA sequence: TGTGCAAGTCGCTTAGAGACGGCATACTCTGGAAACACCATATATTTT. Protein: CASRLETAYSGNTIYF.

Only a few counts were recorded for this clonotype. The V and J genes are TRBV2 and TRBJ2-3, with 9 positions matching TRBD1. Germline lookup yields CDR1 SNHLY and CDR2 FYNNEI. Trimming cost V 6 bases and J 6 bases; bases outside gene matches: 7. This CDR3 has 14 amino acids. The CDR3 DNA reads TGTGCCAGCAGAACGACAGGGGGTTGGGATACGCAGTATTTT. It yields the protein CASRTTGGWDTQYF.